These T cell receptor beta chains were read from a single sample in a study of cytomegalovirus exposure and HLA in healthy donors. The data were produced by immunoSEQ multiplex PCR, yet TCRdb's version contains in-frame clones alone and is incomplete. The sample holds 70,000 to 95,000 clones, approximately 80% seen once. Source material: PBMCs. The source of these receptors is a man younger than 35 in good health and CMV-seronegative. Both conserved end residues are part of each CDR3. Fields, in order: D gene, clone size, J gene, V gene, CDR3 protein, CDR3 DNA. The D gene is left open where the match is weak. Not all rows give a size; the values are once, few, many and, for expanded clones, a class.

>TRBD1|-|TRBJ1-4|TRBV5-5
CASSVGQPTNEKLFF
TGTGCCAGCAGCGTGGGACAGCCGACTAATGAAAAACTGTTTTTT
>-|-|TRBJ2-5|TRBV10-3
CAIQGQHQETQYF
TGTGCCATTCAGGGGCAGCACCAAGAGACCCAGTACTTC
>-|-|TRBJ1-1|TRBV20-1
CSAQGTEAFF
TGCAGTGCTCAGGGCACTGAAGCTTTCTTT
>TRBD2|-|TRBJ2-7|TRBV6-4
CASRRTSDSYEQYF
TGTGCCAGCCGGAGGACTAGCGACTCCTACGAGCAGTACTTC
>TRBD1|-|TRBJ1-2|TRBV19
CASISGQGNYGYTF
TGTGCCAGTATCTCCGGACAGGGGAACTATGGCTACACCTTC
>TRBD1|-|TRBJ1-2|TRBV27
CASSLLSDRGIRGYGYTF
TGTGCCAGCAGTTTATTATCGGACAGGGGGATACGAGGCTATGGCTACACCTTC
>TRBD2|-|TRBJ2-3|TRBV5-4
CASSPALAGGRDTQYF
TGTGCCAGCAGCCCGGCCCTAGCGGGGGGCCGGGATACGCAGTATTTT
>TRBD1|-|TRBJ1-1|TRBV7-6
CASSRGQGAWGNTEAFF
TGTGCCAGCAGCCGGGGACAGGGGGCTTGGGGGAACACTGAAGCTTTCTTT
>-|-|TRBJ1-1|TRBV12-5
CASGETVEAFF
TGTGCTAGTGGCGAGACAGTGGAAGCTTTCTTT
>-|-|TRBJ2-7|TRBV5-4
CASSPAGSTREQYF
TGTGCCAGCAGTCCAGCCGGGTCTACGAGGGAGCAGTACTTC
>-|-|TRBJ2-3|TRBV7-6
CASSLEGGMSTDTQYF
TGTGCCAGCAGCTTAGAAGGCGGGATGAGCACAGATACGCAGTATTTT
>-|-|TRBJ2-2|TRBV6-4
CASSGAATTNTGELFF
TGTGCCAGCAGTGGAGCGGCAACCACGAACACCGGGGAGCTGTTTTTT
>-|-|TRBJ1-2|TRBV18
CASSRSDGPNYGYTF
TGTGCCAGCTCACGAAGCGACGGCCCTAACTATGGCTACACCTTC
>TRBD1|-|TRBJ2-4|TRBV5-1
CASSLRTGKDIQYF
TGCGCCAGCAGCTTGCGGACAGGGAAGGACATTCAGTACTTC
>-|-|TRBJ2-3|TRBV27
CASTLRSTDTQYF
TGTGCCAGCACTCTGAGGAGCACAGATACGCAGTATTTT
>TRBD1|-|TRBJ2-3|TRBV5-8
CASSWGQGRGTDTQYF
TGTGCCAGCAGCTGGGGACAGGGTAGGGGCACAGATACGCAGTATTTT
>TRBD2|-|TRBJ2-5|TRBV19
CASSILAGGHQETQYF
TGTGCCAGTAGTATTCTAGCGGGGGGACATCAAGAGACCCAGTACTTC
>TRBD1|-|TRBJ1-2|TRBV6-5
CASSSWTGQGYTF
TGTGCCAGCAGTTCTTGGACAGGGCAAGGCTACACCTTC
>TRBD2|-|TRBJ2-7|TRBV11-3
CASSFSSGGQYEQYF
TGTGCCAGCAGCTTTTCGAGCGGGGGCCAATACGAGCAGTACTTC
>-|-|TRBJ1-3|TRBV4-2
CASSRETGSGNTIYF
TGTGCCAGCAGCCGAGAGACAGGCTCTGGAAACACCATATATTTT
>TRBD1|-|TRBJ1-6|TRBV4-1
CASSPTSARGDSPLHF
TGCGCCAGCAGCCCAACCTCGGCCAGGGGGGATTCACCCCTCCACTTT
>TRBD1|-|TRBJ1-2|TRBV5-1
CASSLGTGLSYGYTF
TGCGCCAGCAGCTTGGGGACAGGGCTTAGCTATGGCTACACCTTC
>-|-|TRBJ2-3|TRBV15
CATSGGTASSSTDTQYF
TGTGCCACCAGCGGGGGGACGGCGTCTTCTAGCACAGATACGCAGTATTTT
>-|few|TRBJ2-5|TRBV10-3
CAISGHGQYQETQYF
TGTGCCATCAGTGGACACGGACAGTACCAAGAGACCCAGTACTTC
>TRBD2|once|TRBJ2-5|TRBV11-3
CASSLGAGGIEGETQYF
TGTGCCAGCAGCTTAGGAGCGGGGGGCATAGAGGGGGAGACCCAGTACTTC
>-|-|TRBJ1-2|TRBV6-5
CASSSPRFYGYTF
TGTGCCAGCAGTTCTCCCCGGTTTTATGGCTACACCTTC
>-|few|TRBJ2-7|TRBV5-1
CASHYRDEQYF
TGCGCCAGCCACTACAGGGACGAGCAGTACTTC
>-|-|TRBJ1-1|TRBV7-6
CASSWGGQGYVEAFF
TGTGCCAGCAGTTGGGGGGGGCAGGGGTATGTGGAAGCTTTCTTT
>TRBD2|-|TRBJ2-1|TRBV4-1
CASSEKAGGGSYNEQFF
TGCGCCAGCAGCGAGAAAGCGGGGGGGGGCTCCTACAATGAGCAGTTCTTC
>-|-|TRBJ1-2|TRBV7-2
CASSLSPGNYGYTF
TGTGCCAGCAGCTTAAGCCCAGGGAACTATGGCTACACCTTC
>TRBD1|-|TRBJ1-2|TRBV5-8
CASSVGQGALGYTF
TGTGCCAGCAGCGTTGGACAGGGGGCGCTTGGCTACACCTTC
>TRBD1|-|TRBJ2-5|TRBV5-1
CASSSTGAREETQYF
TGCGCCAGCAGTTCGACAGGGGCCCGCGAAGAGACCCAGTACTTC
>-|once|TRBJ1-1|TRBV5-1
CASSLRGGRTEAFF
TGCGCCAGCAGCCTTAGAGGGGGTAGGACTGAAGCTTTCTTT
>-|-|TRBJ2-7|TRBV5-1
CASSPVGGPLEQYF
TGCGCCAGCAGCCCGGTCGGGGGGCCCCTAGAGCAGTACTTC
>-|-|TRBJ1-4|TRBV6-6
CASSYQQGNWEKLFF
TGTGCCAGCAGTTACCAACAGGGAAATTGGGAAAAACTGTTTTTT
>TRBD2|-|TRBJ2-1|TRBV11-2
CASSLAGGDYNEQFF
TGTGCCAGCAGCTTAGCGGGGGGGGACTACAATGAGCAGTTCTTC
>TRBD2|-|TRBJ2-5|TRBV10-3
CAIDGGGPNQETQYF
TGTGCCATCGACGGGGGGGGACCCAACCAAGAGACCCAGTACTTC
>TRBD2|few|TRBJ2-7|TRBV9
CASMRVLAGGPDIYEQYF
TGTGCCAGCATGAGAGTACTAGCGGGGGGGCCTGATATCTACGAGCAGTACTTC
>-|-|TRBJ2-1|TRBV6-1
CASSEQSYNEQFF
TGTGCCAGCAGTGAACAGTCCTACAATGAGCAGTTCTTC
>-|few|TRBJ1-1|TRBV5-1
CASSFGPSAEAFF
TGCGCCAGCAGCTTCGGTCCCTCGGCTGAAGCTTTCTTT